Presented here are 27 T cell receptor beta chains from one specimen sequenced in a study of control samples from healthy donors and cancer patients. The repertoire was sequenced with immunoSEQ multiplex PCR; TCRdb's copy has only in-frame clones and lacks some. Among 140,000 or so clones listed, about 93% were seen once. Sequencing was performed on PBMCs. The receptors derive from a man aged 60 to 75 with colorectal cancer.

The CDR3 DNA sequence: TGCGCCAGCAGCCCCACAGGGGGCTCAGATACGCAGTATTTT. It is translated as CASSPTGGSDTQYF. J is TRBJ2-3 and V is TRBV5-1; 9 positions agree with TRBD1. The V segment lost 4 bases and the J segment 4 bases; nucleotides outside the gene matches: 4. The CDR3 is made up of 14 amino acids. Germline V lookup: CDR1 SGHRS, CDR2 YFSETQ.

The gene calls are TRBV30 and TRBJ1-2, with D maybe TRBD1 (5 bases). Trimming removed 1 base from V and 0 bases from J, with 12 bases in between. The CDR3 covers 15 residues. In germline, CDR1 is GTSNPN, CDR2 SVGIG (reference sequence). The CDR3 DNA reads TGTGCCTGGAGTGCCCAGGGAGCTTCTAACTATGGCTACACCTTC. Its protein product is CAWSAQGASNYGYTF. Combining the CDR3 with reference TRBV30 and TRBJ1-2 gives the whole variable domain SQTIHQWPATLVQPVGSPLSLECTVEGTSNPNLYWYRQAAGRGLQLLFYSVGIGQISSEVPQNLSASRPQDRQFILSSKKLLLSDSGFYLCAWSAQGASNYGYTFGSGTRLTVV.

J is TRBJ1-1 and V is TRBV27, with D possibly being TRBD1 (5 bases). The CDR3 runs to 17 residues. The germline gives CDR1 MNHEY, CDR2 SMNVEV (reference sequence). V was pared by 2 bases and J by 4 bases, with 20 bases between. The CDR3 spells CASSLKRQGNRITEAFF. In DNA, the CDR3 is TGTGCCAGCAGTTTAAAAAGGCAGGGCAATAGAATCACTGAAGCTTTCTTT.

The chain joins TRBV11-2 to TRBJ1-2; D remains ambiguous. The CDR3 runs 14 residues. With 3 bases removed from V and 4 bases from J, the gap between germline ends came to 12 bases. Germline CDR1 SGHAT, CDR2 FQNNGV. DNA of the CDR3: TGTGCCAGCAGCTTCCGGGCGGGGAGCTATGGCTACACCTTC. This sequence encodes CASSFRAGSYGYTF.

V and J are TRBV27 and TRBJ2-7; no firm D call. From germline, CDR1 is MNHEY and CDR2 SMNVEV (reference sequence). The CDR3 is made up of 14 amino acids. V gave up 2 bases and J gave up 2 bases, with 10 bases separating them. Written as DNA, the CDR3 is TGTGCCAGCAGTTTAACGTACGGTACCTACGAGCAGTACTTC. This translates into CASSLTYGTYEQYF.

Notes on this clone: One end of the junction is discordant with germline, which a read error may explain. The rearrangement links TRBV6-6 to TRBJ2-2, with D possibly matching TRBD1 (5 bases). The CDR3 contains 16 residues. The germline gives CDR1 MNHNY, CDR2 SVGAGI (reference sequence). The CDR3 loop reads CASSYLDTANTGELFF. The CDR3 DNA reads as TGTGCCAGCAGCTACTTGGACACAGCGAACACCGGGGAGCTGTTTTTT.

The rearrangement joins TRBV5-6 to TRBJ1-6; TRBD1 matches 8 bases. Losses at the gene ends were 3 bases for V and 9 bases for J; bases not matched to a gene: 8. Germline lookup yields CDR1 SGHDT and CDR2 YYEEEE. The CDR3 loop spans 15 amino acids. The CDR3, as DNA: TGTGCCAGCAGCTCTGGGGCAGGGGGCTCTTCACCCCTCCACTTT. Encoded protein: CASSSGAGGSSPLHF.

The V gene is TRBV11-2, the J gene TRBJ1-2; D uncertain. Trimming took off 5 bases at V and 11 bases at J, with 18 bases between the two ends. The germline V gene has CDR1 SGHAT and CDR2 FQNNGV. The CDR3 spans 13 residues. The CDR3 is CASSPLGSQQYTF. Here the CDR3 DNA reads TGTGCCAGCAGCCCCCTAGGGTCACAGCAGTACACCTTC. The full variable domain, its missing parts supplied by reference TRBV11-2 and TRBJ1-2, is EAGVAQSPRYKIIEKRQSVAFWCNPISGHATLYWYQQILGQGPKLLIQFQNNGVVDDSQLPKDRFSAERLKGVDSTLKIQPAKLEDSAVYLCASSPLGSQQYTFGSGTRLTVV.

CDR3 coding DNA: TGTGCCAGCAGCCCTAGCGGGAAATACAATGAGCAGTTCTTC. The encoded protein is CASSPSGKYNEQFF. The V call is TRBV3-1 (or the pseudogene TRBV3-2), the J call TRBJ2-1; TRBD2 aligns across 9 bases. Trimming took 4 bases from V and 4 from J; bases not matched to a gene: 2. In germline, CDR1 is LGHDT, CDR2 YNNKEL (reference sequence). The CDR3 spans 14 residues.

CDR3 protein: CASSLGSGIGGYTF. CDR3 in DNA: TGTGCCAGCAGCTTAGGGTCTGGGATCGGTGGCTACACCTTC. The rearrangement uses TRBV7-9 and TRBJ1-2; no definite D call. This CDR3 has 14 amino acids. With 1 base removed from V and 7 bases from J, the gap between germline ends came to 13 bases. Germline-derived CDR1 and CDR2 are SEHNR and FQNEAQ (reference sequence).

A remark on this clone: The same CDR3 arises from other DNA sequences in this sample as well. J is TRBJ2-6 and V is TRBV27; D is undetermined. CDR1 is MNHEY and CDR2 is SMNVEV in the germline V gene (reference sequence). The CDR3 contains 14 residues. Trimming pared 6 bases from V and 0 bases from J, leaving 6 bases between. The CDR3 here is CASSPDSGANVLTF. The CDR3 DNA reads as TGTGCCAGCAGCCCCGACTCTGGGGCCAACGTCCTGACTTTC.

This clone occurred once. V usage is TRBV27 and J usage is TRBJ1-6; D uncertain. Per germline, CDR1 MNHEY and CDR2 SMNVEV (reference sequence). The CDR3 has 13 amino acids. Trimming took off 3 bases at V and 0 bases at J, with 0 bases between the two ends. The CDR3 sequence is CASSFSYNSPLHF. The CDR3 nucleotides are TGTGCCAGCAGTTTCTCCTATAATTCACCCCTCCACTTT.

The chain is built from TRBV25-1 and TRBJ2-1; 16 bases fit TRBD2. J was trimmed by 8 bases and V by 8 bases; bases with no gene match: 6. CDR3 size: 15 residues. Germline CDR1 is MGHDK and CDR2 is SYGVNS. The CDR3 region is CASRGTSGGADEQFF. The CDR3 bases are TGTGCCAGCCGCGGGACTAGCGGGGGGGCCGATGAGCAGTTCTTC.

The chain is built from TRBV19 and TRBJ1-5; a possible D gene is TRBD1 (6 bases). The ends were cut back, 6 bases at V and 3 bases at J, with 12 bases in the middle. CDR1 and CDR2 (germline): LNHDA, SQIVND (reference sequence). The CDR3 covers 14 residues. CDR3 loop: CASRRTEYNQPQHF. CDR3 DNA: TGTGCCAGTAGGCGGACAGAATACAATCAGCCCCAGCATTTT.

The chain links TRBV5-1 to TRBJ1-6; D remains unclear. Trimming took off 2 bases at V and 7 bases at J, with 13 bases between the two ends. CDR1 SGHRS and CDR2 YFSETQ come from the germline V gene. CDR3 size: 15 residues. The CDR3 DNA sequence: TGCGCCAGCAGCTTTAGCGCCGGTAGGAATTCACCCCTCCACTTT. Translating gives CASSFSAGRNSPLHF.

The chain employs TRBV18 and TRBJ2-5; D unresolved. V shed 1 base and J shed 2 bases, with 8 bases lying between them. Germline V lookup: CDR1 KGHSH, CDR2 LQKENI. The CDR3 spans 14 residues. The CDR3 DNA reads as TGTGCCAGCTCACCACGCAGCGCACAAGAGACCCAGTACTTC. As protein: CASSPRSAQETQYF.

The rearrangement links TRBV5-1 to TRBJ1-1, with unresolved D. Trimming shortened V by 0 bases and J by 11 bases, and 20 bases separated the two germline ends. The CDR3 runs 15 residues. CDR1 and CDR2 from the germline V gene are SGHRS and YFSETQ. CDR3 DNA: TGCGCCAGCAGCTTGGCCCCGGCCTCCACTGGATTTGCTTTCTTT. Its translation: CASSLAPASTGFAFF.

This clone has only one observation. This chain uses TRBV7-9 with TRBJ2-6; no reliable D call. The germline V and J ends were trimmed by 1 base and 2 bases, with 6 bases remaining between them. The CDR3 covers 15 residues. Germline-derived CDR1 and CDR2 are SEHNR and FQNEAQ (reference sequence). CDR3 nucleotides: TGTGCCAGCAGCTTAGAGGGTACTGGGGCCAACGTCCTGACTTTC. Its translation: CASSLEGTGANVLTF. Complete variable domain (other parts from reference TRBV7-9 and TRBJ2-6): DTGVSQNPRHKITKRGQNVTFRCDPISEHNRLYWYRQTLGQGPEFLTYFQNEAQLEKSRLLSDRFSAERPKGSFSTLEIQRTEQGDSAMYLCASSLEGTGANVLTFGAGSRLTVL.

CDR3 sequence: CASRPAGRESPLHF. CDR3 in DNA: TGTGCCAGCAGACCAGCAGGGAGGGAGTCACCCCTCCACTTT. The V and J genes are TRBV27 and TRBJ1-6; TRBD1 is a possible D gene (5 bases). CDR1 MNHEY and CDR2 SMNVEV come from the germline V gene (reference sequence). The CDR3 has 14 amino acids. V was clipped by 6 bases and J by 10 bases, with 16 bases between them.

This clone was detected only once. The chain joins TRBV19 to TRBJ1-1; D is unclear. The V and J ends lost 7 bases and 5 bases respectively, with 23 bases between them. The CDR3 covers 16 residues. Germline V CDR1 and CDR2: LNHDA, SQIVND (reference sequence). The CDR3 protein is CASNWVSGGEETEAFF. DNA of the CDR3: TGTGCCAGTAACTGGGTATCCGGTGGGGAGGAAACTGAAGCTTTCTTT.

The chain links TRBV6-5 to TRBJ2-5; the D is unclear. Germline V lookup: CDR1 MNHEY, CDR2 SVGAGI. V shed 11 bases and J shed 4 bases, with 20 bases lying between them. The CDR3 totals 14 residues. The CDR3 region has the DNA TGTGCCGCGACGGTCCTCCCACGGAGAGAGACCCAGTACTTC. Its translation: CAATVLPRRETQYF.

CDR3 coding DNA: TGCAGCGTTGCTCAGGTAAGGGACACTGAAGCTTTCTTT. Protein product: CSVAQVRDTEAFF. This chain connects TRBV29-1 to TRBJ1-1; D not resolved. Germline assignment: CDR1 SQVTM and CDR2 ANQGSEA. This CDR3 region has 13 residues. Deletions cut 4 bases from V and 3 bases from J, with 12 bases between.

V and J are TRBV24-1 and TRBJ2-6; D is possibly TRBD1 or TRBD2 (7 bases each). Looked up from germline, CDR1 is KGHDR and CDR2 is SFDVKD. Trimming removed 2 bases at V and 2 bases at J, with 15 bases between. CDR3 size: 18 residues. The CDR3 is CATSDYSRGGPGANVLTF. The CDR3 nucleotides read TGTGCCACCAGTGATTATAGCAGGGGGGGGCCTGGGGCCAACGTCCTGACTTTC.

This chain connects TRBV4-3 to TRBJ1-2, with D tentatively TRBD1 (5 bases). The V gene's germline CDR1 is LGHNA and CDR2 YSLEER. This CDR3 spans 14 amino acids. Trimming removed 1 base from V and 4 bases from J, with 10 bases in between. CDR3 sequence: CASSQVAGGYGYTF. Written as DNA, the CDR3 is TGCGCCAGCAGCCAAGTCGCTGGGGGCTATGGCTACACCTTC.

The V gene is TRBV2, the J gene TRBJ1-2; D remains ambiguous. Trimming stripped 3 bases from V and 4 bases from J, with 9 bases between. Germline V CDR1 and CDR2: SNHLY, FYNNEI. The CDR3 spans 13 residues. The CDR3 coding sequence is TGTGCCAGCAGTGAGGTGGTCCCCTATGGCTACACCTTC. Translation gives CASSEVVPYGYTF. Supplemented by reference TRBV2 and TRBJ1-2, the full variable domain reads EPEVTQTPSHQVTQMGQEVILRCVPISNHLYFYWYRQILGQKVEFLVSFYNNEISEKSEIFDDQFSVERPDGSNFTLKIRSTKLEDSAMYFCASSEVVPYGYTFGSGTRLTVV.

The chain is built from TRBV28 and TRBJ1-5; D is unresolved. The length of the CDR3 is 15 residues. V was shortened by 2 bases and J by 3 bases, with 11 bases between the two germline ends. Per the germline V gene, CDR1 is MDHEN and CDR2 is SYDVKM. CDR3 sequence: CASSLLGVNNQPQHF. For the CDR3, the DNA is TGTGCCAGCAGTTTACTTGGGGTAAACAATCAGCCCCAGCATTTT.

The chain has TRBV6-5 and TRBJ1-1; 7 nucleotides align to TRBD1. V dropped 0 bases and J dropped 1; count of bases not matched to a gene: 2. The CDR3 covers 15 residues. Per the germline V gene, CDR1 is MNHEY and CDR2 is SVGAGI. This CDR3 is CASSYSTGPNTEAFF. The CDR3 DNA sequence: TGTGCCAGCAGTTACTCGACAGGGCCGAACACTGAAGCTTTCTTT.